One and the same sample provided the 30 T cell receptor beta chains below, sequenced in a study of blood T cell repertoires in COVID-19. Method: immunoSEQ multiplex PCR; TCRdb's copy keeps in-frame clones and lacks some. The table records fewer than 350,000 clones, about 89% of them present only once. What was sequenced was PBMCs or T cells enriched from blood (not recorded which). Receptor source: a woman aged 40 to 50 who had recovered from COVID-19.

This clone was recorded only once. The chain recombines TRBV7-9 with TRBJ2-2, with 9 bases aligning to TRBD2. The CDR3 contains 17 residues. Germline CDR1 is SEHNR and CDR2 is FQNEAQ (reference sequence). The junction had 11 bases not matched to a gene; V was cut back by 3 bases and J by 6 bases. The CDR3 DNA follows: TGTGCCAGCAGCTTCGCGCGGCGGGGGGGCCAACCCGGGGAGCTGTTTTTT. It specifies CASSFARRGGQPGELFF.

V is TRBV7-3 and J is TRBJ2-1; 14 nucleotides align to TRBD2. The CDR3 loop spans 16 amino acids. Germline V CDR1 and CDR2: SGHTA, FQGTGA. V dropped 4 bases and J dropped 10; count of bases not matched to a gene: 9. CDR3 protein: CASSSGTSGSNEEQFF. The CDR3 bases are TGTGCCAGCAGCTCAGGGACTAGCGGGAGTAACGAAGAGCAGTTCTTC.

This rearrangement joins TRBV18 to TRBJ1-1; tentative D call: TRBD1 (6 bases). This CDR3 has 14 residues. Germline V CDR1 and CDR2: KGHSH, LQKENI. V was trimmed by 2 bases and J by 7 bases, leaving 14 bases between them. In DNA, the CDR3 is TGTGCCAGCTCACCAGGGGGCGCGGATATTGAAGCTTTCTTT. It codes for CASSPGGADIEAFF.

This chain joins TRBV20-1 and TRBJ1-5; D is perhaps TRBD1 (5 bases). The CDR3 runs to 14 residues. V gave up 3 bases and J gave up 5 bases, with 14 bases separating them. The germline gives CDR1 DFQATT, CDR2 SNEGSKA (reference sequence). The CDR3 nucleotides read TGCAGTGCTAGTTCCGGGAGGGACTATCAGCCCCAGCATTTT. This translates into CSASSGRDYQPQHF.

V gene TRBV6-5 combines with J gene TRBJ1-2; D is possibly TRBD1 (6 bases). V gave up 0 bases and J gave up 8 bases, with 16 bases separating them. CDR3 size: 15 residues. CDR1 and CDR2 from the germline V gene are MNHEY and SVGAGI. The CDR3 DNA sequence: TGTGCCAGCAGTTACTCTTCTCAGGGGCGCGTCGGCTACACCTTC. Residues: CASSYSSQGRVGYTF.

The J gene is TRBJ2-3, the V gene TRBV7-9; TRBD1 matches 7 bases. After removal of 1 base from V and 3 bases from J, the junction contained 4 bases not matched to a gene. The V gene's germline CDR1 is SEHNR and CDR2 FQNEAQ (reference sequence). The CDR3 is 15 amino acids. The chain's CDR3 is CASSLGKGATDTQYF. In nucleotides, the CDR3 is TGTGCCAGCAGCTTAGGGAAGGGGGCAACAGATACGCAGTATTTT.

This clone was counted only a few times. The J gene is TRBJ1-4, the V gene TRBV19; 7 bases agree with TRBD1. CDR3 length equals 14 residues. In germline, CDR1 is LNHDA, CDR2 SQIVND (reference sequence). The ends lost 7 bases at V and 11 bases at J; junction bases unmatched: 13. The CDR3 loop reads CASTQTGVLEKLFF. CDR3 coding DNA: TGTGCCAGTACTCAAACAGGGGTACTAGAGAAACTGTTTTTT.

This CDR3 is CASSVSTGGTEAFF. In DNA, the CDR3 is TGTGCCAGCAGCGTATCGACAGGGGGCACTGAAGCTTTCTTT. The rearrangement links TRBV9 to TRBJ1-1; 9 bases are a match to TRBD1. This CDR3 comprises 14 residues. Germline trimming cut 1 base from V and 4 bases from J; bases unmatched to any gene: 2. Germline V gene lookup returns CDR1 SGDLS and CDR2 YYNGEE.

This clone turned up a few times. This sequence joins TRBV18 and TRBJ2-7; a possible D gene is TRBD2 (7 bases). The CDR3 totals 16 residues. CDR1 is KGHSH, CDR2 LQKENI, per germline. The V end was cut by 6 bases, the J end by 2 bases, with 20 bases between. CDR3 DNA: TGTGCCAGCTCCCCCTTTAACGGGGGGCTCGCCTACGAGCAGTACTTC. Protein: CASSPFNGGLAYEQYF.

This chain uses TRBV10-3 with TRBJ2-5; 10 positions match TRBD1. This CDR3 comprises 15 residues. Germline CDR1 reads ENHRY; CDR2 reads SYGVKD. Trimming at V came to 6 bases and at J to 4 bases, leaving 8 bases not matched to a gene. Here the CDR3 DNA reads TGTGCCATCAGCCCGGGACAGGGGCCCGGAGAGACCCAGTACTTC. Translation: CAISPGQGPGETQYF.

This CDR3 reads CASTSSGNTIYF. CDR3 DNA: TGTGCCAGCACCAGCTCTGGAAACACCATATATTTT. J is TRBJ1-3 and V is TRBV11-3; D gene uncertain. V lost 7 bases and J 0 bases, leaving 4 bases between the germline ends. The CDR3 has 12 amino acids. The germline gives CDR1 SGHNT, CDR2 YENEEA. The complete variable domain, with remaining parts taken from reference TRBV11-3 and TRBJ1-3, reads EAGVVQSPRYKIIEKKQPVAFWCNPISGHNTLYWYLQNLGQGPELLIRYENEEAVDDSQLPKDRFSAERLKGVDSTLKIQPAELGDSAVYLCASTSSGNTIYFGEGSWLTVV.

The V call is TRBV19, the J call TRBJ2-1; D is unresolved. The germline V and J ends were trimmed by 5 bases and 1 base, with 15 bases remaining between them. Germline CDR1 is LNHDA and CDR2 is SQIVND (reference sequence). The CDR3 has 16 residues. CDR3 nucleotides: TGTGCCAGTAGTTCAACTGCGCTAGGTTCCTACAATGAGCAGTTCTTC. Translating gives CASSSTALGSYNEQFF.

This chain joins TRBV18 and TRBJ1-5; 8 bases agree with TRBD1. Trimming removed 2 bases from V and 3 bases from J; junction bases left unmatched: 6. The CDR3 is made up of 16 amino acids. CDR1 KGHSH and CDR2 LQKENI come from the germline V gene. CDR3 sequence (DNA): TGTGCCAGCTCACCAGGACGGACAGGGACCAATCAGCCCCAGCATTTT. Amino acids: CASSPGRTGTNQPQHF.

The V gene is TRBV7-9, the J gene TRBJ1-6, with TRBD1 matching 10 bases. This CDR3 is built from 15 residues. Germline loops: CDR1 SEHNR, CDR2 FQNEAQ (reference sequence). After removal of 5 bases from V and 8 bases from J, the junction contained 6 bases not matched to a gene. CDR3 DNA: TGTGCCAGCAGCCCGAGGACAGGGGGGGATTCACCCCTCCACTTT. Protein product: CASSPRTGGDSPLHF.

The chain carries TRBV7-9 and TRBJ2-7; 8 nucleotides align to TRBD2. Trimming at V came to 4 bases and at J to 4 bases, leaving 3 bases not matched to a gene. This CDR3 spans 13 amino acids. Germline V CDR1 and CDR2: SEHNR, FQNEAQ (reference sequence). The CDR3 nucleotides are TGTGCCAGCAGCTCGGGAGGGCCATACGAGCAGTACTTC. It is translated as CASSSGGPYEQYF.

This clone has a handful of counts. This chain joins TRBV11-3 and TRBJ1-2; TRBD1 matches at 8 bases. V lost 5 bases to trimming and J lost 8 bases; unmatched junction nucleotides: 4. The CDR3 sequence is 12 residues long. Germline-derived CDR1 and CDR2 are SGHNT and YENEEA. The CDR3 sequence: CASSIRGQGYTF. The DNA for the CDR3 is TGTGCCAGCAGCATCAGGGGGCAAGGCTACACCTTC.

The V gene is TRBV28, the J gene TRBJ1-3; D is possibly TRBD1 (5 bases). Germline V gene data show CDR1 as MDHEN and CDR2 as SYDVKM. The CDR3 length is 14 residues. V was cut by 6 bases and J by 4 bases, with 13 bases left in between. CDR3 in DNA: TGTGCCAGCAGCACCCCCGGACAAGGAAACACCATATATTTT. This gives the protein CASSTPGQGNTIYF.

The J gene is TRBJ1-5, the V gene TRBV7-9; 7 nucleotides match TRBD1. The trim removed 5 bases at V and 0 bases at J, leaving 7 bases unmatched. Germline values: CDR1 SEHNR, CDR2 FQNEAQ (reference sequence). The CDR3 is 16 residues long. CDR3 nucleotide sequence: TGTGCCAGCAGCGACACAGGGGCCGATAGCAATCAGCCCCAGCATTTT. It codes for CASSDTGADSNQPQHF. Full variable domain (remainder filled in from reference TRBV7-9 and TRBJ1-5): DTGVSQNPRHKITKRGQNVTFRCDPISEHNRLYWYRQTLGQGPEFLTYFQNEAQLEKSRLLSDRFSAERPKGSFSTLEIQRTEQGDSAMYLCASSDTGADSNQPQHFGDGTRLSIL.

The V call is TRBV4-3, the J call TRBJ2-1, with 8 bases that match TRBD2. From germline, CDR1 is LGHNA and CDR2 YSLEER. This CDR3 has 13 residues. The ends lost 6 bases at V and 9 bases at J; junction bases unmatched: 7. The CDR3 loop reads CASSPGLGVEQFF. In DNA, the CDR3 is TGCGCCAGCAGTCCGGGACTAGGAGTTGAGCAGTTCTTC.

The V gene is TRBV7-8, the J gene TRBJ1-5; D unclear. Trimming left V 5 bases short and J 2 bases short, with 10 bases between. Germline-derived CDR1 and CDR2 are SGHVS and FQNEAQ. CDR3 size: 14 residues. The CDR3 region is CASSPAAGNQPQHF. The CDR3 bases are TGTGCCAGCAGCCCTGCGGCGGGCAATCAGCCCCAGCATTTT. Supplemented by reference TRBV7-8 and TRBJ1-5, the full variable domain reads GAGVSQSPRYKVAKRGQDVALRCDPISGHVSLFWYQQALGQGPEFLTYFQNEAQLDKSGLPSDRFFAERPEGSVSTLKIQRTQQEDSAVYLCASSPAAGNQPQHFGDGTRLSIL.

This sequence joins TRBV6-6 and TRBJ1-2; 8 bases match TRBD1. This CDR3 region has 14 residues. J gave up 6 bases and V 5 bases, and 8 bases lay outside the gene matches. The V gene's germline CDR1 is MNHNY and CDR2 SVGAGI (reference sequence). As DNA, the CDR3 is TGTGCCAGCAGTCCCGGACAGGGATATCATGGCTACACCTTC. Its protein is CASSPGQGYHGYTF.

The gene calls are TRBV7-3 and TRBJ2-1; tentative D call: TRBD2 (5 bases). In germline, CDR1 is SGHTA, CDR2 FQGTGA. The length of the CDR3 is 14 residues. V lost 3 bases to trimming and J lost 4 bases, with 10 bases between them. The CDR3 region has the DNA TGTGCCAGCAGCTTTGGAGGTGGATACAATGAGCAGTTCTTC. It encodes CASSFGGGYNEQFF. The full variable domain, rest sourced from reference TRBV7-3 and TRBJ2-1, is GAGVSQTPSNKVTEKGKYVELRCDPISGHTALYWYRQSLGQGPEFLIYFQGTGAADDSGLPNDRFFAVRPEGSVSTLKIQRTERGDSAVYLCASSFGGGYNEQFFGPGTRLTVL.

The rearrangement uses TRBV30 and TRBJ2-3; maybe TRBD1 (6 bases). Trimming removed 6 bases from V and 11 bases from J, with 15 bases in between. This CDR3 region has 11 residues. Germline-derived CDR1 and CDR2 are GTSNPN and SVGIG (reference sequence). The CDR3 spells CACTLLGQQYF. CDR3 in DNA: TGTGCCTGCACCCTCCTGGGACAGCAGTATTTT. Supplemented by reference TRBV30 and TRBJ2-3, the full variable domain reads SQTIHQWPATLVQPVGSPLSLECTVEGTSNPNLYWYRQAAGRGLQLLFYSVGIGQISSEVPQNLSASRPQDRQFILSSKKLLLSDSGFYLCACTLLGQQYFGPGTRLTVL.

Concerning this clone itself: The sample holds other DNA sequences that translate to the same CDR3. V is TRBV29-1 and J is TRBJ2-5, with 7 positions matching TRBD2. CDR1 SQVTM and CDR2 ANQGSEA come from the germline V gene. V lost 3 bases to trimming and J lost 5 bases; unmatched junction nucleotides: 3. There are 12 residues in the CDR3. The CDR3 DNA is TGCAGCGTTGAGGGGGGGGTCGAGACCCAGTACTTC. Translated: CSVEGGVETQYF.

This clone was counted once. The genes are TRBV11-3 and TRBJ2-7, with TRBD2 matching over 14 bases. The germline gives CDR1 SGHNT, CDR2 YENEEA. The CDR3 spans 14 residues. The trim removed 5 bases at V and 9 bases at J, leaving 6 bases unmatched. This CDR3 reads CASSLGLAGVVQYF. CDR3 sequence (DNA): TGTGCCAGCAGCCTGGGACTAGCGGGAGTGGTGCAGTACTTC.

This clone has more than one count but fewer than ten. The V and J genes are TRBV5-1 and TRBJ2-7; no reliable D call. Trimming cost V 4 bases and J 2 bases, with 4 bases left between them. CDR1 and CDR2 from the germline V gene are SGHRS and YFSETQ. This CDR3 spans 11 amino acids. The CDR3 DNA follows: TGCGCCAGCAGCCCCGCCTACGAGCAGTACTTC. Protein product: CASSPAYEQYF.

The gene calls are TRBV28 and TRBJ2-3, with 8 bases aligning to TRBD1. CDR1 MDHEN and CDR2 SYDVKM come from the germline V gene. V dropped 7 bases and J dropped 2; count of bases not matched to a gene: 8. CDR3 length: 15 residues. The CDR3 sequence: CASNQPGQVTDTQYF. The CDR3, as DNA: TGTGCCAGCAATCAACCGGGACAGGTCACAGATACGCAGTATTTT.

The J gene is TRBJ2-3, the V gene TRBV5-4, with D perhaps matching TRBD1 (5 bases). Germline lookup yields CDR1 SGHNT and CDR2 YYREEE (reference sequence). The ends were cut back, 4 bases at V and 0 bases at J, with 12 bases in the middle. The CDR3 has 15 amino acids. The CDR3 DNA is TGTGCCAGCAGCCCTTATCCAGGGAGCACAGATACGCAGTATTTT. It translates to CASSPYPGSTDTQYF.

The V and J genes are TRBV5-1 and TRBJ2-6; the D gene is possibly TRBD2 (5 bases). This CDR3 contains 16 residues. The V and J ends lost 6 bases and 7 bases respectively, with 20 bases between them. Germline V gene data show CDR1 as SGHRS and CDR2 as YFSETQ. CDR3 region: CASTPKGSALANVLTF. The CDR3, as DNA: TGCGCCAGCACCCCAAAAGGGAGCGCTCTAGCCAACGTCCTGACTTTC.

This clone was detected only a few times. The chain employs TRBV9 and TRBJ2-2; 8 bases map to TRBD1. CDR1 is SGDLS and CDR2 is YYNGEE in the germline V gene. J lost 7 bases, V lost 0 bases, and 5 bases had no gene match. CDR3 length: 15 residues. This chain's CDR3 is CASSVVQGANGELFF. The CDR3 DNA reads TGTGCCAGCAGCGTAGTCCAGGGGGCTAACGGGGAGCTGTTTTTT.